This T cell receptor beta chain was identified in a study of T cells expressing NK-cell markers. For the study at large: Seven sequenced donors out of eight were HCMV-seropositive, one seronegative.

With regard to this clonotype: The antigen is unknown.

Study-wide points: The CD3+CD56-NKG2C+ fraction of a handful of donors was also led by these clonotypes. The dominant NKG2C+ clonotypes represented about 1.0-8% of CD8+ T cells in over 5 donors.

TCR beta cDNA was generated via 5'RACE template switching incorporating UMIs. From the 5' RACE reads, TCRdb lists one entry per CDR3 protein and no DNA. The sample totals hundreds of thousands of distinct CDR3 sequences. The source is a man aged 18 to 70 in good health. Input material: blood T cells: a sorted CD56 or NKG2C T cell subset, CD4+ or CD8+ T cells, or bulk PBMC T cells (not recorded which).

The CDR3 here is CASSQPNQPQHF. V gene TRBV7-8 combines with J gene TRBJ1-5. CDR3 length equals 12 residues. Germline V lookup: CDR1 SGHVS, CDR2 FQNEAQ.